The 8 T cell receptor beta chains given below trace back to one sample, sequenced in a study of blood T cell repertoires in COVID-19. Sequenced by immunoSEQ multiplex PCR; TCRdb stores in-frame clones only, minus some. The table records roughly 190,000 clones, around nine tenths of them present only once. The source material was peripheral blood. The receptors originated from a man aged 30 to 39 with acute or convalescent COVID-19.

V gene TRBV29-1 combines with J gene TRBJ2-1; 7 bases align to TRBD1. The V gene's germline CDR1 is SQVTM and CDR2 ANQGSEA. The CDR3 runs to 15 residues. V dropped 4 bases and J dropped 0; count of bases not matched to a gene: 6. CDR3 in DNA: TGCAGCGTTGCTTTGGGACAGCGCTCCTACAATGAGCAGTTCTTC. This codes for CSVALGQRSYNEQFF.

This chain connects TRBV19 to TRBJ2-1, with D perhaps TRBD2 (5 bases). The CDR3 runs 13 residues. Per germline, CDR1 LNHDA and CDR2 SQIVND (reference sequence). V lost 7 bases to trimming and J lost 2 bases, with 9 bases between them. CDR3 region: CASTHGAYNEQFF. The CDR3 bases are TGTGCCAGTACTCACGGGGCCTACAATGAGCAGTTCTTC.

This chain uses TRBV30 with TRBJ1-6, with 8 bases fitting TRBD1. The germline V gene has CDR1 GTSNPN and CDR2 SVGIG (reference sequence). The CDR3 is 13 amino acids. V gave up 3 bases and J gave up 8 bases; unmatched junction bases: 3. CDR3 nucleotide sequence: TGTGCCTGGAGGCCAGGGGGCCATTCACCCCTCCACTTT. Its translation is CAWRPGGHSPLHF.

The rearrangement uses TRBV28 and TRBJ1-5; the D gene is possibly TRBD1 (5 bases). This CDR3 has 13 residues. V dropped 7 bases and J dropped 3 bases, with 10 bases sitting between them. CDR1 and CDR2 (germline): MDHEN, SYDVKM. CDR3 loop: CASTGEDNQPQHF. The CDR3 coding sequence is TGTGCCAGCACGGGGGAAGACAATCAGCCCCAGCATTTT.

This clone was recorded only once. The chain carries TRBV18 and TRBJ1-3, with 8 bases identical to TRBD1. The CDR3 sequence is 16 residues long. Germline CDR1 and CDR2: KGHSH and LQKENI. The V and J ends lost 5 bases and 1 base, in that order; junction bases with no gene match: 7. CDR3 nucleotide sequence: TGTGCCAGCTCAATAAGGACAGGGCAGTCTGGAAACACCATATATTTT. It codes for CASSIRTGQSGNTIYF.

This CDR3 reads CASSSLRQEFNQPQHF. The CDR3 DNA is TGTGCCAGCAGTTCTCTGAGACAGGAATTCAATCAGCCCCAGCATTTT. This rearrangement joins TRBV28 to TRBJ1-5; the D gene is possibly TRBD1 (6 bases). This CDR3 region has 16 residues. The V gene lost 4 bases and the J gene lost 3 bases, with 16 bases spanning the gap. Germline-derived CDR1 and CDR2 are MDHEN and SYDVKM.

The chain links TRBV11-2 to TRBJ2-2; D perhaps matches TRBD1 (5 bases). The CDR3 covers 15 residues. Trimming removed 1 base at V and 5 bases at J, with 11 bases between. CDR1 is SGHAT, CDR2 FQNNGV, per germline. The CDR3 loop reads CASSLAGAVTGELFF. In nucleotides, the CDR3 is TGTGCCAGCAGCTTAGCTGGGGCTGTTACCGGGGAGCTGTTTTTT. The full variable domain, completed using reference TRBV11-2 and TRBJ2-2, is EAGVAQSPRYKIIEKRQSVAFWCNPISGHATLYWYQQILGQGPKLLIQFQNNGVVDDSQLPKDRFSAERLKGVDSTLKIQPAKLEDSAVYLCASSLAGAVTGELFFGEGSRLTVL.

The CDR3 spells CATARGGQPQHF. The DNA of the CDR3 is TGTGCCACCGCTCGGGGTGGCCAGCCCCAGCATTTT. The chain is built from TRBV24-1 and TRBJ1-5; unclear D gene. The germline gives CDR1 KGHDR, CDR2 SFDVKD. This CDR3 has 12 residues. V dropped 9 bases and J dropped 7 bases, with 12 bases sitting between them.